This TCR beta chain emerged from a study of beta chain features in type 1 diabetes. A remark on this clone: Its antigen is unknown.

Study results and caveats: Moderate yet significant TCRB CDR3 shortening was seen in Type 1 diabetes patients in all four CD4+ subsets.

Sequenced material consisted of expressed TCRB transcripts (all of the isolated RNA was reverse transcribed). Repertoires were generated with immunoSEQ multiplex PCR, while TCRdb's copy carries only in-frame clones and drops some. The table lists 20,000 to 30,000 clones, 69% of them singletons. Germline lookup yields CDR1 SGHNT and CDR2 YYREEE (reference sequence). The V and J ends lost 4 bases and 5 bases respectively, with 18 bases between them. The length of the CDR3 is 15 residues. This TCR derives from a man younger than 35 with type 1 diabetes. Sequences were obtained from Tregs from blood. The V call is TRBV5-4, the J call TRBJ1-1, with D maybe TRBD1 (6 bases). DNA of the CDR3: TGTGCCAGCAGCATATTTGACAGGTATGCGACTGAAGCTTTCTTT. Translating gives CASSIFDRYATEAFF.